The 15 T cell receptor beta chains reported below all come from one sample, sequenced in a study of blood T cell repertoires in COVID-19. The data were produced by immunoSEQ multiplex PCR, yet TCRdb's version contains in-frame clones alone and is incomplete. The data contain under 200,000 clones, 82% of them singletons. The source material was peripheral blood. The receptor source for this set is a woman aged 60-75 years with COVID-19, enrolled during active disease.

The V call is TRBV7-3, the J call TRBJ2-2; TRBD1 aligns across 8 bases. The V and J ends lost 6 bases and 7 bases, in that order; junction bases with no gene match: 4. This CDR3 is built from 13 residues. Per germline, CDR1 SGHTA and CDR2 FQGTGA. CDR3 DNA: TGTGCCAGCAGTCACAGGGGGAGCGGGGAGCTGTTTTTT. Its protein product is CASSHRGSGELFF.

The V gene is TRBV2, the J gene TRBJ2-5; 9 bases match TRBD2. The CDR3 has 16 residues. Trimming removed 3 bases from V and 2 bases from J; junction bases left unmatched: 7. Germline assignment: CDR1 SNHLY and CDR2 FYNNEI. The chain's CDR3 is CASSDGASGNQETQYF. The DNA for the CDR3 is TGTGCCAGCAGTGACGGGGCTAGCGGGAATCAAGAGACCCAGTACTTC. The whole variable domain, remainder taken from reference TRBV2 and TRBJ2-5, is EPEVTQTPSHQVTQMGQEVILRCVPISNHLYFYWYRQILGQKVEFLVSFYNNEISEKSEIFDDQFSVERPDGSNFTLKIRSTKLEDSAMYFCASSDGASGNQETQYFGPGTRLLVL.

This clone was counted only a few times. J is TRBJ1-3 and V is TRBV5-1, with D maybe TRBD1 (6 bases). This CDR3 spans 16 amino acids. Germline CDR1 and CDR2: SGHRS and YFSETQ. Trimming took off 4 bases at V and 2 bases at J, with 16 bases between the two ends. The CDR3 region is CASSPGQLLPGNTIYF. The CDR3 bases are TGCGCCAGCAGCCCCGGACAGCTTCTCCCTGGAAACACCATATATTTT.

The chain couples TRBV21-1 to TRBJ1-5. TRBV21-1 constitutes a pseudogene. This CDR3 has 14 residues. The CDR3: CASSKIGGLQPQHF. In DNA form, the CDR3 reads TGTGCCAGCAGCAAAATCGGGGGGCTTCAGCCCCAGCATTTT.

The V call is TRBV5-1, the J call TRBJ2-1, with 7 positions matching TRBD1. The CDR3 runs to 16 residues. The ends lost 4 bases at V and 1 base at J; junction bases unmatched: 8. Per germline, CDR1 SGHRS and CDR2 YFSETQ. CDR3 in amino acids: CASSLLGGQSYNEQFF. In DNA, the CDR3 is TGCGCCAGCAGCCTGCTAGGGGGACAGTCCTACAATGAGCAGTTCTTC.

This clone was picked up a small number of times. The chain is built from TRBV23-1 and TRBJ1-5, with D perhaps TRBD1 (6 bases). TRBV23-1 is assigned to the ORF class and has an uncertain function. The germline V and J ends were trimmed by 3 bases and 5 bases, with 14 bases remaining between them. CDR3 size: 15 residues. CDR3 region: CASSHIQGRDQPQHF. DNA for the CDR3: TGCGCCAGCAGTCATATACAGGGCCGCGATCAGCCCCAGCATTTT.

As DNA, the CDR3 is TGTGCCAGCAGTTCAAGGACTAGCGGGGGGTCAAACGAGCAGTACGTC. Protein: CASSSRTSGGSNEQYV. The gene calls are TRBV28 and TRBJ2-7; 14 positions agree with TRBD2. The CDR3 has 16 residues. V trimming: 4 bases; J trimming: 5 bases; junction bases outside the gene matches: 7. Germline-derived CDR1 and CDR2 are MDHEN and SYDVKM.

This chain links TRBV28 with TRBJ1-2; 9 bases line up with TRBD1. With V trimmed by 5 bases and J by 7 bases, 2 bases remained unmatched. The CDR3 loop spans 12 amino acids. The V gene's germline CDR1 is MDHEN and CDR2 SYDVKM. CDR3 sequence reads: CASSTTGGGYTF. The CDR3 coding sequence is TGTGCCAGCAGTACGACAGGGGGTGGCTACACCTTC.

This sequence joins TRBV30 and TRBJ2-3, with D maybe TRBD1 (6 bases). The germline CDR1 and CDR2 sequences are GTSNPN and SVGIG (reference sequence). The V end lost 3 bases, the J end lost 3 bases, and 16 bases lay between the germline ends. The CDR3 loop spans 15 amino acids. CDR3 nucleotide sequence: TGTGCCTGGAGCCTGGGGCAGGGGAAGACAGATACGCAGTATTTT. Amino acids: CAWSLGQGKTDTQYF.

This clone was detected only once. The J gene is TRBJ2-5, the V gene TRBV19, with 10 positions matching TRBD2. The CDR3 loop spans 16 amino acids. Germline CDR1 is LNHDA and CDR2 is SQIVND (reference sequence). With 2 bases clipped from V and 4 bases from J, the junction kept 7 bases outside the gene matches. The CDR3 sequence: CASSIRSSGSRETQYF. DNA of the CDR3: TGTGCCAGTAGTATAAGGTCTAGCGGGAGTCGAGAGACCCAGTACTTC.

The rearrangement uses TRBV19 and TRBJ2-2, with 9 positions matching TRBD1. J gave up 8 bases and V 5 bases, and 6 bases lay outside the gene matches. Germline V gives CDR1 LNHDA, CDR2 SQIVND (reference sequence). The CDR3 loop spans 14 amino acids. The CDR3 here is CASSPGQGVGELFF. The CDR3 coding sequence is TGTGCCAGTAGTCCGGGACAGGGAGTGGGGGAGCTGTTTTTT. Looking up the rest from reference TRBV19 and TRBJ2-2 gives the full variable domain: DGGITQSPKYLFRKEGQNVTLSCEQNLNHDAMYWYRQDPGQGLRLIYYSQIVNDFQKGDIAEGYSVSREKKESFPLTVTSAQKNPTAFYLCASSPGQGVGELFFGEGSRLTVL.

The chain combines TRBV15 with TRBJ1-1; 11 bases are a match to TRBD1. CDR1 and CDR2 from the germline V gene are LNHNV and YYDKDF (reference sequence). Trimming removed 0 bases from V and 2 bases from J; junction bases left unmatched: 8. The CDR3 consists of 18 residues. The CDR3 DNA is TGTGCCACCAGCAGAGATCTCGGACAGGGGGCGCGTAACACTGAAGCTTTCTTT. It translates to CATSRDLGQGARNTEAFF. Complete variable domain (other parts from reference TRBV15 and TRBJ1-1): DAMVIQNPRYQVTQFGKPVTLSCSQTLNHNVMYWYQQKSSQAPKLLFHYYDKDFNNEADTPDNFQSRRPNTSFCFLDIRSPGLGDTAMYLCATSRDLGQGARNTEAFFGQGTRLTVV.

This chain uses TRBV28 with TRBJ2-4, with D possibly matching TRBD2 (5 bases). V dropped 6 bases and J dropped 3 bases, with 12 bases sitting between them. The CDR3 spans 14 residues. Germline V CDR1 and CDR2: MDHEN, SYDVKM. The CDR3 DNA reads TGTGCCAGCAGCCTTTGGGGAGACAAAAACATTCAGTACTTC. It yields the protein CASSLWGDKNIQYF.

The chain links TRBV5-6 to TRBJ1-2; D uncertain. The germline CDR1 and CDR2 sequences are SGHDT and YYEEEE. This CDR3 comprises 13 residues. V was clipped by 4 bases and J by 14 bases, with 21 bases between them. CDR3 nucleotides: TGTGCCAGCAGCGTGGGTCCTCGAGAGGTTTCGACCTTC. The encoded protein is CASSVGPREVSTF.

The chain uses TRBV6-2 or TRBV6-3 and TRBJ2-6; TRBD1 matches 9 bases. V shed 0 bases, J shed 4 bases, and the junction held 10 bases outside the gene matches. The germline CDR1 and CDR2 sequences are MNHEY and SVGEGT. This CDR3 has 19 amino acids. CDR3 DNA: TGTGCCAGCAGTTACTCCCCGGGACAGGGCCTCTCGGGGGCCAACGTCCTGACTTTC. Translated, it gives CASSYSPGQGLSGANVLTF.